The rows below give T cell receptor beta chains drawn from one sample of a study of blood T cell repertoires in COVID-19. Clones were read by immunoSEQ multiplex PCR, and TCRdb kept only the in-frame ones, dropping some. The top ten clones hold about 15% of a sample with 100,000 to 150,000 clones, about 81% of them seen once. Sequencing was done on a sample of peripheral blood. Receptors originate from a young man with COVID-19, enrolled during active disease. Each CDR3 is given with its conserved first and last residue. D genes are given only for firm matches. A row's size may be missing; if present it is once, few, many or a size class.

DNA	CDR3	V	J	size	D
TGTGCCAGCAGTGAGGGACATAGTTCGGGCGGCTACACCTTC	CASSEGHSSGGYTF	TRBV6-1	TRBJ1-2	.	.
TGCGCCAGCAGCTTCCGACAGGGGGCGAACTATGGCTACACCTTC	CASSFRQGANYGYTF	TRBV4-1	TRBJ1-2	.	TRBD1
TGTGCCAGCAGTTACGACCTATCGACACATCACACTGAAGCTTTCTTT	CASSYDLSTHHTEAFF	TRBV6-5	TRBJ1-1	.	.
TGCGCCAGCAGCCAAGAAAGGGGAACCGGGGAGCTGTTTTTT	CASSQERGTGELFF	TRBV4-3	TRBJ2-2	.	.
TGCGCCAGCAGCCCTGCTCCGGTCTATGGCTACACCTTC	CASSPAPVYGYTF	TRBV5-1	TRBJ1-2	.	.
TGTGCCAGCAGCTACTCCGGGACAGGGGATCGGGGCTACACCTTC	CASSYSGTGDRGYTF	TRBV13	TRBJ1-2	.	TRBD1
TGTGCCTGGAGTTTGGGACAGGGGGCCTTTGGCCGGAGGGAAGCTTTCTTT	CAWSLGQGAFGRREAFF	TRBV30	TRBJ1-1	.	TRBD1
TGTGCCAGCAGCTTAGTGGGCCTCCAAGTGTATGAGCAGTTCTTC	CASSLVGLQVYEQFF	TRBV7-9	TRBJ2-1	few	.
TGTGCCAGCAGCCCCGACCCCTCTAGCGGTGGGGAGCAGTACTTC	CASSPDPSSGGEQYF	TRBV11-2	TRBJ2-7	.	TRBD2
TGTGCCAGCAGTGCCAACCAAGAGACCCAGTACTTC	CASSANQETQYF	TRBV25-1	TRBJ2-5	.	.
TGTGCTAGTGGTTCGCCGACTAGTTCGAACACCGGGGAGCTGTTTTTT	CASGSPTSSNTGELFF	TRBV12-5	TRBJ2-2	.	.
TGTGCCAGCAGCTTAGGCAATGTTGGGGGGAGTGCTTGGGAGCAGTACTTC	CASSLGNVGGSAWEQYF	TRBV11-3	TRBJ2-7	once	.
TGTGCCAGCAGCTTAAGGGTTAGCGGGGGGGCCAGGTACGAGCAGTACTTC	CASSLRVSGGARYEQYF	TRBV7-2	TRBJ2-7	.	TRBD2
TGTGCCTGGAAAGGTTGGGGCACCACAACTAATGAAAAACTGTTTTTT	CAWKGWGTTTNEKLFF	TRBV30	TRBJ1-4	.	.
TGTGCCAGCAGCTTTCGGGGGGAAGGAGGCTATGGCTACACCTTC	CASSFRGEGGYGYTF	TRBV2	TRBJ1-2	once	.
TGTGCCAGCAGTGGACAGGTGCTGAATGAGCAGTTCTTC	CASSGQVLNEQFF	TRBV28	TRBJ2-1	.	TRBD1
TGTGCCAGCAGTTCGGGTTCAGCGGGGGAGACCCAGTACTTC	CASSSGSAGETQYF	TRBV6-5	TRBJ2-5	.	TRBD2
TGTGCCAGCAGCTTAACGGGGGCGGATGGCTACACCTTC	CASSLTGADGYTF	TRBV7-3	TRBJ1-2	.	.
TGCGCCAGCAGCCAAGGGACGGGGGGGCCAGCAGATACGCAGTATTTT	CASSQGTGGPADTQYF	TRBV4-3	TRBJ2-3	.	TRBD2
TGTGCCACCAGCGAGAGGTCGCCCGAAAAACTGTTTTTT	CATSERSPEKLFF	TRBV15	TRBJ1-4	.	.
TGTGCCAGCAGGGGCTCGGACAGGGGTTCCTGGCTCTATGGCTACACCTTC	CASRGSDRGSWLYGYTF	TRBV27	TRBJ1-2	.	TRBD1
TGTGCCAGTAGTATAGATTGGGCAGGGGGCGACTATGGCTACACCTTC	CASSIDWAGGDYGYTF	TRBV19	TRBJ1-2	.	TRBD1
TGTGCCAGCAGTCTCGCGCGACGGGGGTTCAACACTGAAGCTTTCTTT	CASSLARRGFNTEAFF	TRBV14	TRBJ1-1	.	.
TGTGCCAGCAGTTTGACTAGCGGGGGGTGGAAGACCCAGTACTTC	CASSLTSGGWKTQYF	TRBV28	TRBJ2-5	once	TRBD2
TGTGCCAGCTCCCCAAGGGCCGGGGGTAGAGAAAAACTGTTTTTT	CASSPRAGGREKLFF	TRBV18	TRBJ1-4	.	.
TGCAGCACAGGGGTCGCTCAGCCCCAGCATTTT	CSTGVAQPQHF	TRBV20-1	TRBJ1-5	once	TRBD1
TGCAGCGTTGTGGGTATTGCCTACCCGGGTAGTTTGGGGGCAAACATTCAGTACTTC	CSVVGIAYPGSLGANIQYF	TRBV29-1	TRBJ2-4	.	.
TGCAGCGTTGAAGATCTTCTGGGGGGGAGGAGCACAGATACGCAGTATTTT	CSVEDLLGGRSTDTQYF	TRBV29-1	TRBJ2-3	.	TRBD2
TGTGCCAGCAGCCCAGACAGAGCGAACACCGGGGAGCTGTTTTTT	CASSPDRANTGELFF	TRBV7-9	TRBJ2-2	once	.
TGTGCCAGCAGCCAAGAGCACAGGGCCGACGCTTTCTTT	CASSQEHRADAFF	TRBV3-1/TRBV3-2	TRBJ1-1	.	.
TGTGCCAGCAGTCCCACTCCCACGGAGGGAGGTCAGCCCCAGCATTTT	CASSPTPTEGGQPQHF	TRBV9	TRBJ1-5	.	.
TGTGCCAGCAGCAGAAGACTAGCGGCTACATACAATGAGCAGTTCTTC	CASSRRLAATYNEQFF	TRBV6-2/TRBV6-3	TRBJ2-1	.	TRBD2
TGTGCCAGCAGTTTAGAGGGGGCTAAGGGCTACACCTTC	CASSLEGAKGYTF	TRBV12-3/TRBV12-4	TRBJ1-2	once	TRBD1